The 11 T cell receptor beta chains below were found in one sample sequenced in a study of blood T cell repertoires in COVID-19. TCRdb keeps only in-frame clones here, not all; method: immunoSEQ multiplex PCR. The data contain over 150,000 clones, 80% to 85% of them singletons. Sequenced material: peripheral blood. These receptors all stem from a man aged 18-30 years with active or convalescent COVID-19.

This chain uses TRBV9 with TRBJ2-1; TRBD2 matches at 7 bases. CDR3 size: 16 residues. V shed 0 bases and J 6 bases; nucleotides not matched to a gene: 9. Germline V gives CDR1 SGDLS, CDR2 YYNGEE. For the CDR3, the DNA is TGTGCCAGCAGCGTAGGGGCTGGACTAGGTTCCAATGAGCAGTTCTTC. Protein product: CASSVGAGLGSNEQFF.

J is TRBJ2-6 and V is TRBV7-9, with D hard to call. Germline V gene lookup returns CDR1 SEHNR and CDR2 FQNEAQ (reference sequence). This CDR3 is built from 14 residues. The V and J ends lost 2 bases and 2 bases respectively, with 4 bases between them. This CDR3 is CASSLSPGANVLTF. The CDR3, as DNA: TGTGCCAGCAGCTTATCTCCTGGGGCCAACGTCCTGACTTTC.

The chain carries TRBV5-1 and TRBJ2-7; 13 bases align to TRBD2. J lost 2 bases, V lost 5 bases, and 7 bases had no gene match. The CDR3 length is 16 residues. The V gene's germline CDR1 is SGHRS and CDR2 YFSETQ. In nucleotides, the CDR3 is TGCGCCAGCAGGAGGACTAGCGGGGGAGATGCCTACGAGCAGTACTTC. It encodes CASRRTSGGDAYEQYF.

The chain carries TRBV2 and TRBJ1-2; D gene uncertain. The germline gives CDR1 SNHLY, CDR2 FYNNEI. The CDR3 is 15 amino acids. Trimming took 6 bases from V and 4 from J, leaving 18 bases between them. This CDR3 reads CASRVRSAVAYGYTF. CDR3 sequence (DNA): TGTGCCAGCAGGGTCAGATCTGCCGTCGCCTATGGCTACACCTTC.

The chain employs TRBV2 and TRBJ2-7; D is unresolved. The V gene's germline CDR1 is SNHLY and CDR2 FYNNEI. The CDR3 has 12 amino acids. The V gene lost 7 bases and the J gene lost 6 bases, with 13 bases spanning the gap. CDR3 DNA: TGTGCCAGCACTCCCGTCGAGAGCGAGCAGTACTTC. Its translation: CASTPVESEQYF. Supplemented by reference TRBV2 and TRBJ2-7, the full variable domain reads EPEVTQTPSHQVTQMGQEVILRCVPISNHLYFYWYRQILGQKVEFLVSFYNNEISEKSEIFDDQFSVERPDGSNFTLKIRSTKLEDSAMYFCASTPVESEQYFGPGTRLTVT.

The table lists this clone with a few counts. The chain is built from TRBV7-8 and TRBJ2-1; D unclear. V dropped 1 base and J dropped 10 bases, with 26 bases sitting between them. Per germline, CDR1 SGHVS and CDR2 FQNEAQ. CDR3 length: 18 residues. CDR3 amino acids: CASSLVRRLDSTISEQFF. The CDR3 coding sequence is TGTGCCAGCAGCTTAGTCCGCCGACTTGATTCTACAATCTCCGAGCAGTTCTTC.

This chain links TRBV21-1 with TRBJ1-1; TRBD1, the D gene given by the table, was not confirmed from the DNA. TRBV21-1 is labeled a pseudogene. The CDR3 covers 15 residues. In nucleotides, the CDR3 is TGTGCCAGCAGCAAGTTCCTGACATTGAACACTGAAGCTTTCTTT. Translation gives CASSKFLTLNTEAFF.

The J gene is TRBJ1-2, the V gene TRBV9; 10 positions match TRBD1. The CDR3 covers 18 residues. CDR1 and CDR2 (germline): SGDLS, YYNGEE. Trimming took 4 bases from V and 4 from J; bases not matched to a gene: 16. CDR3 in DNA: TGTGCCAGCAGCCAGACAGGGGGCGCGGGCTCGGTCGGCTATGGCTACACCTTC. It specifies CASSQTGGAGSVGYGYTF. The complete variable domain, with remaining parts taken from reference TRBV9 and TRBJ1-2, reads DSGVTQTPKHLITATGQRVTLRCSPRSGDLSVYWYQQSLDQGLQFLIQYYNGEERAKGNILERFSAQQFPDLHSELNLSSLELGDSALYFCASSQTGGAGSVGYGYTFGSGTRLTVV.

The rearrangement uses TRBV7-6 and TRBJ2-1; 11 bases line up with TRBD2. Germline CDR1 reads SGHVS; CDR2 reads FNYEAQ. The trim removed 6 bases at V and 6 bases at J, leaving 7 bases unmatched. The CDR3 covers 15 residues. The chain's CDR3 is CASSLISGGGNEQFF. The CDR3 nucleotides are TGTGCCAGCAGTTTGATTAGCGGGGGGGGCAATGAGCAGTTCTTC.

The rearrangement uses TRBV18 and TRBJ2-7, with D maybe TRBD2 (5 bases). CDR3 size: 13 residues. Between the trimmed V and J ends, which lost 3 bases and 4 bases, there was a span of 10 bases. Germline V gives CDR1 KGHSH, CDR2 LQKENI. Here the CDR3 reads CASSPLGEYEQYF. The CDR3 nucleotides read TGTGCCAGCTCACCTTTGGGAGAATACGAGCAGTACTTC.

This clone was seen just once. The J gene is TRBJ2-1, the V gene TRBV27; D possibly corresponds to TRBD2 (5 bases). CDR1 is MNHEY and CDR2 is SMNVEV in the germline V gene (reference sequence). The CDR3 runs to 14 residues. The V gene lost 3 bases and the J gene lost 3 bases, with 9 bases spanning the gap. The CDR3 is CASSFGGHYNEQFF. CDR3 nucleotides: TGTGCCAGCAGTTTCGGCGGGCACTACAATGAGCAGTTCTTC.